This record concerns one TCR beta chain sequence. Researchers made TCR cDNA using 5'RACE template switching, and this step added a universal primer site and UMIs. MiXCR, run by TCRdb on the 5' RACE reads, gives a single entry per CDR3 protein. In the table there are 200,000 to 300,000 distinct CDR3 sequences, 10% to 15% of which are singletons. Germline trimming cut 2 bases from V and 5 bases from J; bases unmatched to any gene: 5. The CDR3 has 14 residues. Per the germline V gene, CDR1 is KGHSH and CDR2 is LQKENI. The data are from a study of T cells after yellow fever vaccination. The material was CD4+ T cells sorted from PBMCs, obtained 45 days after the yellow fever booster vaccination. V usage is TRBV18 and J usage is TRBJ2-5; 7 bases match TRBD1. The receptor was isolated from a man younger than 40 who received the YFV17D yellow fever vaccine. DNA for the CDR3: TGTGCCAGCTCACCAGGGATACAGGGGGAGACCCAGTACTTC. Its translation: CASSPGIQGETQYF.